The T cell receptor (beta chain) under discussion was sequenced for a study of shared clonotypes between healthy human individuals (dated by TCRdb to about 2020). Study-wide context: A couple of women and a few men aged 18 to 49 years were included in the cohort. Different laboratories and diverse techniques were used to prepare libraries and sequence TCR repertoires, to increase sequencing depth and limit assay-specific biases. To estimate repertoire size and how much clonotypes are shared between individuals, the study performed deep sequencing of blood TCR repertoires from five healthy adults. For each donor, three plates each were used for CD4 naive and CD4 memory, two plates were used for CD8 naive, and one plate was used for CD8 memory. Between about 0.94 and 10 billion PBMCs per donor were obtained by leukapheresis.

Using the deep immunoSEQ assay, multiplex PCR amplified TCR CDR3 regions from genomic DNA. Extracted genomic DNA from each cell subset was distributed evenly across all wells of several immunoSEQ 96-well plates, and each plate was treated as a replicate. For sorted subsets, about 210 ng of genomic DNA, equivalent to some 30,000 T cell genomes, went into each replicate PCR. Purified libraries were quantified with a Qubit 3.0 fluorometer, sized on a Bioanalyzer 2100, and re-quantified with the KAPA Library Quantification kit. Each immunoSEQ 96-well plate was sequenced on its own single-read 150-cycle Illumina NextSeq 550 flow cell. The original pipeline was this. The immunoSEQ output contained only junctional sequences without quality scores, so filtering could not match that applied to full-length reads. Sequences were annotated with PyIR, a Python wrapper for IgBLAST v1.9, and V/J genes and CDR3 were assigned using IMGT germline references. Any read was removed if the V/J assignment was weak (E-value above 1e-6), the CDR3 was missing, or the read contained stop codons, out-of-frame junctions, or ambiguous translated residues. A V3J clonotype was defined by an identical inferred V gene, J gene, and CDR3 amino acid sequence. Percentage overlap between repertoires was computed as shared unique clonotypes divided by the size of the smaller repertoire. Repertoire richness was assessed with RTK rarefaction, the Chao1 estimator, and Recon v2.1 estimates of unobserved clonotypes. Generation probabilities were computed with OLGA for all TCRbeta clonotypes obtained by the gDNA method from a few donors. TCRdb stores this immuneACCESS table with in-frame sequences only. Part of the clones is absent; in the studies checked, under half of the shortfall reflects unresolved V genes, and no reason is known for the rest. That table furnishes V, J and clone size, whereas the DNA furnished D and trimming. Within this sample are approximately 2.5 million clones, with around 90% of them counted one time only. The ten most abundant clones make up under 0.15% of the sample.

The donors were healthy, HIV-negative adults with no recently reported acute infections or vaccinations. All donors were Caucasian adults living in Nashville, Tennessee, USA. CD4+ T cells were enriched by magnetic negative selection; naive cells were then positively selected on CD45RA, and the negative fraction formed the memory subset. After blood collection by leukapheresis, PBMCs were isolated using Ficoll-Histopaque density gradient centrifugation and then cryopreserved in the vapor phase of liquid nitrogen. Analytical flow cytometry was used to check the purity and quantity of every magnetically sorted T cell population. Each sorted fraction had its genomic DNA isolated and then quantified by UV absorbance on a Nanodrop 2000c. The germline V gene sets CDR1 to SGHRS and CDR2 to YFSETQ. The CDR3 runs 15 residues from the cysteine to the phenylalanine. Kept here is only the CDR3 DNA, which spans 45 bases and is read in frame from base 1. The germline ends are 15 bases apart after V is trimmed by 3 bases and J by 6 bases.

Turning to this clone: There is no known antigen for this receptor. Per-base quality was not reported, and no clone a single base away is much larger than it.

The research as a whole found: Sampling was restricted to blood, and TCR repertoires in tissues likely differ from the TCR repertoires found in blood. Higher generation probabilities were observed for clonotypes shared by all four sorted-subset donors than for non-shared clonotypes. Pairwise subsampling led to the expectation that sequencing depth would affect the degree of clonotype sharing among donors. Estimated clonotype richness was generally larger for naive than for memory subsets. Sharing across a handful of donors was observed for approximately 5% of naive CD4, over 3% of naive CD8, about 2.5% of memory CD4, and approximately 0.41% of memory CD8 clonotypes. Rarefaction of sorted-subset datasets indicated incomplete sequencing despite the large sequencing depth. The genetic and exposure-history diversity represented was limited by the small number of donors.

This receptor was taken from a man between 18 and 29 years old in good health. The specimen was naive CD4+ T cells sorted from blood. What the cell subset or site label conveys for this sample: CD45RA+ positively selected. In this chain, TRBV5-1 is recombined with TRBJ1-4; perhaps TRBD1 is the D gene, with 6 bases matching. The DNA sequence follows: TGCGCCAGCAGCTCGGAGGGGGGATCCTATGAAAAACTGTTTTTT. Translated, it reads CASSSEGGSYEKLFF.